Listed here are 17 T cell receptor beta chains from one sample, sequenced in a study of cytomegalovirus exposure and HLA in healthy donors. The method was immunoSEQ multiplex PCR; TCRdb's version includes in-frame clones alone and lacks a portion of them. This table has some 140,000 clones, 85% to 90% appearing once. Sequencing was performed on PBMCs. These receptors all stem from a woman between 25 and 40 years old in good health and CMV-seropositive.

The genes are TRBV14 and TRBJ2-1, with TRBD1 matching over 8 bases. CDR1 is SGHDN, CDR2 FVKESK, per germline. The CDR3 runs to 13 residues. Unmatched junction bases numbered 8, after V lost 1 base and J lost 15 bases. The CDR3 loop is CASSQARTGRRFF. CDR3 DNA sequence: TGTGCCAGCAGCCAAGCCAGGACAGGGAGGCGGTTCTTC.

A remark on this clone: This CDR3 is also generated by other DNA sequences in the sample. V gene TRBV9 combines with J gene TRBJ2-2; a possible D gene is TRBD1 (5 bases). The CDR3 length is 14 residues. Trimming left V 3 bases short and J 5 bases short, with 11 bases between. Germline lookup yields CDR1 SGDLS and CDR2 YYNGEE. The CDR3 spells CASSATVNTGELFF. The CDR3 nucleotides are TGTGCCAGCAGCGCGACAGTGAATACCGGGGAGCTGTTTTTT.

The chain is built from TRBV2 and TRBJ2-7; maybe TRBD2 (5 bases). Trimming shortened V by 0 bases and J by 2 bases, and 11 bases separated the two germline ends. This CDR3 region has 15 residues. The germline V gene encodes CDR1 SNHLY and CDR2 FYNNEI. CDR3 sequence (DNA): TGTGCCAGCAGTGAAGCCCAGCGGTTAACCTACGAGCAGTACTTC. Protein product: CASSEAQRLTYEQYF.

The chain links TRBV9 to TRBJ2-7, with 12 bases aligning to TRBD2. The J segment lost 5 bases and the V segment lost 0 bases, leaving 9 bases of the junction unmatched. This CDR3 comprises 17 residues. The germline CDR1 and CDR2 sequences are SGDLS and YYNGEE. CDR3 loop: CASSVGTSGESRHEQYF. Here the CDR3 DNA reads TGTGCCAGCAGCGTAGGGACTAGCGGGGAGTCGCGCCACGAGCAGTACTTC.

The chain couples TRBV7-9 to TRBJ2-3, with 8 bases lining up with TRBD2. V was pared by 1 base and J by 5 bases, with 2 bases of the junction left unmatched. Germline V gives CDR1 SEHNR, CDR2 FQNEAQ (reference sequence). This CDR3 region has 14 residues. CDR3 amino acids: CASSLDGREDTQYF. The CDR3 DNA reads as TGTGCCAGCAGCTTAGACGGGAGGGAAGATACGCAGTATTTT.

This sequence joins TRBV5-1 and TRBJ2-2, with 12 bases identical to TRBD1. The length of the CDR3 is 15 residues. The germline gives CDR1 SGHRS, CDR2 YFSETQ. Trimming removed 4 bases from V and 6 bases from J; junction bases left unmatched: 4. This CDR3 reads CASSPRDRGPGELFF. CDR3 bases: TGCGCCAGCAGCCCCCGGGACAGGGGGCCCGGGGAGCTGTTTTTT.

The chain carries TRBV28 and TRBJ2-5; no reliable D call. CDR1 MDHEN and CDR2 SYDVKM come from the germline V gene. The CDR3 sequence is 12 residues long. V lost 1 base and J lost 4, with 4 bases in between. The CDR3, as DNA: TGTGCCAGCAGTTTATACAGAGAGACCCAGTACTTC. It is translated as CASSLYRETQYF.

This clone was counted a single time. The chain combines TRBV9 with TRBJ2-7; 7 nucleotides line up with TRBD2. The V and J ends lost 0 bases and 0 bases, in that order; junction bases with no gene match: 6. This CDR3 comprises 16 residues. The germline V gene encodes CDR1 SGDLS and CDR2 YYNGEE. In nucleotides, the CDR3 is TGTGCCAGCAGCGTAGACGGCGGGGGTTACTCCTACGAGCAGTACTTC. Translating gives CASSVDGGGYSYEQYF.

The V and J genes are TRBV7-2 and TRBJ1-3; 8 bases match TRBD1. The V segment lost 3 bases and the J segment 2 bases; nucleotides outside the gene matches: 0. Per germline, CDR1 SGHTA and CDR2 FQGNSA. The CDR3 contains 14 residues. The CDR3 sequence: CASSLDRAGNTIYF. The CDR3 DNA sequence: TGTGCCAGCAGCTTGGACAGGGCTGGAAACACCATATATTTT.

The V call is TRBV15, the J call TRBJ1-5, with D perhaps TRBD1 (5 bases). Between the trimmed V and J ends, which lost 6 bases and 9 bases, there was a span of 18 bases. Per the germline V gene, CDR1 is LNHNV and CDR2 is YYDKDF (reference sequence). The CDR3 consists of 14 residues. CDR3 amino acids: CATSYVGRLAPQHF. The CDR3 DNA is TGTGCCACCAGTTATGTGGGGCGTCTGGCGCCCCAGCATTTT.

The chain is built from TRBV5-1 and TRBJ2-3; 8 positions match TRBD1. The germline CDR1 and CDR2 sequences are SGHRS and YFSETQ. The CDR3 has 14 residues. J gave up 4 bases and V 9 bases, and 10 bases lay outside the gene matches. The CDR3, as DNA: TGCGCCACGTCCGGCAGGGGGCCCTCAGATACGCAGTATTTT. It translates to CATSGRGPSDTQYF.

CDR3 protein: CASSRSGTSTDTQYF. CDR3 DNA: TGTGCCAGCAGTCGCAGCGGGACTAGCACAGATACGCAGTATTTT. The chain joins TRBV6-6 to TRBJ2-3, with 7 bases identical to TRBD2. Germline lookup yields CDR1 MNHNY and CDR2 SVGAGI (reference sequence). V lost 5 bases to trimming and J lost 0 bases; unmatched junction nucleotides: 5. CDR3 length: 15 residues.

This clone was recorded a few times. This CDR3 is CASHDRTGGSPLHF. The CDR3 DNA sequence: TGTGCCAGCCACGACAGGACAGGGGGTTCACCCCTCCACTTT. The chain is built from TRBV18 and TRBJ1-6, with TRBD1 matching 10 bases. The germline CDR1 and CDR2 sequences are KGHSH and LQKENI. This CDR3 has 14 residues. Germline trimming cut 8 bases from V and 9 bases from J; bases unmatched to any gene: 7.

The J gene is TRBJ2-2, the V gene TRBV19, with D maybe TRBD1 (6 bases). V was trimmed by 6 bases and J by 0 bases, leaving 14 bases between them. The CDR3 is made up of 16 amino acids. Per germline, CDR1 LNHDA and CDR2 SQIVND (reference sequence). The CDR3 region is CASSWTVAANTGELFF. The CDR3 nucleotides read TGTGCCAGTAGCTGGACAGTCGCAGCGAACACCGGGGAGCTGTTTTTT.

The V gene is TRBV28, the J gene TRBJ1-4; D might be TRBD1 (5 bases). Germline CDR1 reads MDHEN; CDR2 reads SYDVKM. Trimming took off 3 bases at V and 3 bases at J, with 17 bases between the two ends. The CDR3 has 17 residues. CDR3 region: CASSFGLLGTANEKLFF. Here the CDR3 DNA reads TGTGCCAGCAGTTTTGGACTATTGGGGACGGCTAATGAAAAACTGTTTTTT.

This clone showed up just once. The chain combines TRBV27 with TRBJ2-7, with D unresolved. Trimming took off 6 bases at V and 0 bases at J, with 12 bases between the two ends. In germline, CDR1 is MNHEY, CDR2 SMNVEV (reference sequence). This CDR3 is built from 14 residues. The DNA for the CDR3 is TGTGCCAGCAGCCCATACTCTGCCTCCTACGAGCAGTACTTC. Residues: CASSPYSASYEQYF.

The J gene is TRBJ2-1, the V gene TRBV28; TRBD2 matches 10 bases. This CDR3 comprises 16 residues. Germline values: CDR1 MDHEN, CDR2 SYDVKM. V was pared by 4 bases and J by 6 bases, with 9 bases of the junction left unmatched. The DNA of the CDR3 is TGTGCCAGCAGTTCCTCAACTAGCGGGATGTTCAATGAGCAGTTCTTC. Protein sequence: CASSSSTSGMFNEQFF. The full variable domain, rest sourced from reference TRBV28 and TRBJ2-1, is DVKVTQSSRYLVKRTGEKVFLECVQDMDHENMFWYRQDPGLGLRLIYFSYDVKMKEKGDIPEGYSVSREKKERFSLILESASTNQTSMYLCASSSSTSGMFNEQFFGPGTRLTVL.